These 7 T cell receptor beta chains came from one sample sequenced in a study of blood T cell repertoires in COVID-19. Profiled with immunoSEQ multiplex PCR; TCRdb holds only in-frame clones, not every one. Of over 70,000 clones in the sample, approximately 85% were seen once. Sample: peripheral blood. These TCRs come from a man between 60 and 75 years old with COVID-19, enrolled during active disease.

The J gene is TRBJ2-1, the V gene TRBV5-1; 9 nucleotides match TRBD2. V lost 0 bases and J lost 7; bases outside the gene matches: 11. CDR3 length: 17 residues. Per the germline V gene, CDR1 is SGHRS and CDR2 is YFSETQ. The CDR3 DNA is TGCGCCAGCAGCTTGGTTGTAGCGGGAGACTATAAGAATGAGCAGTTCTTC. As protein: CASSLVVAGDYKNEQFF. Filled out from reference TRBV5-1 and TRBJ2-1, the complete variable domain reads KAGVTQTPRYLIKTRGQQVTLSCSPISGHRSVSWYQQTPGQGLQFLFEYFSETQRNKGNFPGRFSGRQFSNSRSEMNVSTLELGDSALYLCASSLVVAGDYKNEQFFGPGTRLTVL.

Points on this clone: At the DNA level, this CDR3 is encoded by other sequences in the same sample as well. The CDR3 nucleotides read TGTGCCAGCAGTGACCTCCTCTACGAGCAGTACTTC. Protein sequence: CASSDLLYEQYF. V usage is TRBV6-1 and J usage is TRBJ2-7; no clear D. This CDR3 region has 12 residues. Per the germline V gene, CDR1 is MNHNS and CDR2 is SASEGT. V was pared by 3 bases and J by 3 bases, with 6 bases between.

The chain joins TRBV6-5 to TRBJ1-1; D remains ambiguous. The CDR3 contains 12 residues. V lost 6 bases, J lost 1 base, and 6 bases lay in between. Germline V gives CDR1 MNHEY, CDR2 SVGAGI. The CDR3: CASRSGNTEAFF. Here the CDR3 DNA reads TGTGCCAGCAGATCGGGGAACACTGAAGCTTTCTTT.

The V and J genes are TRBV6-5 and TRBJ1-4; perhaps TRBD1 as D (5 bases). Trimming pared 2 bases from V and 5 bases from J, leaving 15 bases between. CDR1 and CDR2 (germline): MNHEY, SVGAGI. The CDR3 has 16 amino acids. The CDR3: CASSYRPRVPNEKLFF. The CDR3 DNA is TGTGCCAGCAGTTACCGCCCCAGGGTTCCAAATGAAAAACTGTTTTTT.

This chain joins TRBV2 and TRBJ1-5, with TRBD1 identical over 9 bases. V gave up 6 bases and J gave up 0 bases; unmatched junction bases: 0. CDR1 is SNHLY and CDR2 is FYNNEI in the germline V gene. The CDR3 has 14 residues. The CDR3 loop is CASRDRGSNQPQHF. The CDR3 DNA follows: TGTGCCAGCAGGGACAGGGGTAGCAATCAGCCCCAGCATTTT.

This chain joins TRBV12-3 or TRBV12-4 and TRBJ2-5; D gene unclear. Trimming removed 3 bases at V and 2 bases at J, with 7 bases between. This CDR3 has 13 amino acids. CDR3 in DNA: TGTGCCAGCAGTTTCGTTTTTCAAGAGACCCAGTACTTC. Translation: CASSFVFQETQYF.

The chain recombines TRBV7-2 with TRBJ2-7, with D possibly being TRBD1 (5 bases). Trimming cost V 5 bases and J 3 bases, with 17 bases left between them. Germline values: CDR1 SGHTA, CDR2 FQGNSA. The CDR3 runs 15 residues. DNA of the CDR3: TGTGCCAGCAGCCTCACCTACGACAGCTACTACGAGCAGTACTTC. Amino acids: CASSLTYDSYYEQYF.